Shown below are 22 T cell receptor beta chains from a single sample sequenced in a study of OX40 agonist ivuxolimab in advanced cancers. The repertoire was sequenced with immunoSEQ multiplex PCR; TCRdb's copy has only in-frame clones and lacks some. The table lists under 200,000 clones, 94% of them singletons, with under 0.4% in the top ten. The sequenced sample was CD4+ or CD8+ T cells sorted from blood, obtained in a trial of the OX40 agonist ivuxolimab. Source of these receptors: an adult with an advanced solid tumor such as melanoma, head and neck, liver or kidney cancer.

The V call is TRBV11-2, the J call TRBJ2-5; tentative D call: TRBD2 (6 bases). The ends were cut back, 2 bases at V and 4 bases at J, with 17 bases in the middle. This CDR3 has 16 amino acids. Germline V gene lookup returns CDR1 SGHAT and CDR2 FQNNGV. Written as DNA, the CDR3 is TGTGCCAGCAGCTTATGGGCGACCTACGGGGGAGAGACCCAGTACTTC. It yields the protein CASSLWATYGGETQYF.

The chain is built from TRBV6-1 and TRBJ1-1; 10 nucleotides line up with TRBD1. CDR1 MNHNS and CDR2 SASEGT come from the germline V gene. The CDR3 is 15 residues long. The V and J ends lost 5 bases and 1 base, in that order; junction bases with no gene match: 4. CDR3 loop: CASSSDRGRNTEAFF. In DNA, the CDR3 is TGTGCCAGCAGTTCTGACAGGGGGCGGAACACTGAAGCTTTCTTT.

The V gene is TRBV13, the J gene TRBJ1-1, with no clear D. The V gene's germline CDR1 is PRHDT and CDR2 FYEKMQ (reference sequence). V was clipped by 2 bases and J by 1 base, with 2 bases between them. The CDR3 loop spans 12 amino acids. The CDR3 sequence is CASSLRNTEAFF. CDR3 nucleotides: TGTGCCAGCAGCTTAAGGAACACTGAAGCTTTCTTT.

This clone was counted a single time. The germline gene is not matched at one end of the junction; a read error may be the cause. CDR3 protein: CASSPATGYQETQYF. The CDR3 DNA sequence: TGTGCTAGCAGCCCCGCGACAGGGTACCAAGAGACCCAGTACTTC. This chain uses TRBV7-7 with TRBJ2-5; 7 nucleotides agree with TRBD1. The CDR3 totals 15 residues. Germline V gene sequence: CDR1 SSHAT, CDR2 FNYEAQ (reference sequence).

This rearrangement joins TRBV5-1 to TRBJ2-5; D is perhaps TRBD1 (5 bases). Germline loops: CDR1 SGHRS, CDR2 YFSETQ. The CDR3 has 14 residues. Trimming pared 0 bases from V and 1 base from J, leaving 7 bases between. This CDR3 reads CASSLGQSQETQYF. CDR3 nucleotides: TGCGCCAGCAGCTTGGGACAGAGCCAAGAGACCCAGTACTTC.

This chain uses TRBV28 with TRBJ2-3; the match to TRBD2 covers 13 bases. Germline CDR1 and CDR2: MDHEN and SYDVKM. J was trimmed by 5 bases and V by 5 bases; bases with no gene match: 7. The CDR3 totals 16 residues. The CDR3, as DNA: TGTGCCAGCAGTCAAACTAGCGGGAGGGCCGGAGATACGCAGTATTTT. This encodes CASSQTSGRAGDTQYF.

The chain joins TRBV28 to TRBJ1-2; weak D call: TRBD1 (6 bases). Between the trimmed V and J ends, which lost 6 bases and 4 bases, there was a span of 18 bases. CDR3 length equals 15 residues. Germline values: CDR1 MDHEN, CDR2 SYDVKM. In DNA form, the CDR3 reads TGTGCCAGCAGGACACAGGGCCTTAGGAGCTATGGCTACACCTTC. This sequence encodes CASRTQGLRSYGYTF.

The chain couples TRBV7-9 to TRBJ2-1, with 7 bases fitting TRBD2. This CDR3 comprises 15 residues. V lost 4 bases and J lost 0; bases outside the gene matches: 3. Germline V gene sequence: CDR1 SEHNR, CDR2 FQNEAQ (reference sequence). The CDR3 DNA follows: TGTGCCAGCAGCTCGCGGGGGAGCTCCTACAATGAGCAGTTCTTC. This encodes CASSSRGSSYNEQFF.

The genes are TRBV2 and TRBJ2-7, with 7 bases fitting TRBD2. This CDR3 spans 10 amino acids. Germline V lookup: CDR1 SNHLY, CDR2 FYNNEI. V dropped 8 bases and J dropped 7; count of bases not matched to a gene: 2. CDR3 in DNA: TGTGCCAGCGGCGGGGGAGAGCAGTACTTC. Amino acids: CASGGGEQYF. Combining the CDR3 with reference TRBV2 and TRBJ2-7 gives the whole variable domain EPEVTQTPSHQVTQMGQEVILRCVPISNHLYFYWYRQILGQKVEFLVSFYNNEISEKSEIFDDQFSVERPDGSNFTLKIRSTKLEDSAMYFCASGGGEQYFGPGTRLTVT.

The V and J genes are TRBV25-1 and TRBJ2-7; 11 positions agree with TRBD2. Germline V gives CDR1 MGHDK, CDR2 SYGVNS. V dropped 6 bases and J dropped 4; count of bases not matched to a gene: 8. The CDR3 has 15 amino acids. CDR3 amino acids: CASSQTSGVRYEQYF. The CDR3 DNA follows: TGTGCCAGCAGCCAGACTAGCGGGGTTAGGTACGAGCAGTACTTC.

The chain uses TRBV27 and TRBJ2-1; possibly TRBD1 for D (5 bases). The CDR3 has 13 amino acids. With 1 base removed from V and 10 bases from J, the gap between germline ends came to 11 bases. The germline V gene encodes CDR1 MNHEY and CDR2 SMNVEV (reference sequence). CDR3 nucleotide sequence: TGTGCCAGCAGTTTATTTGGGGCCTGGGAGCAGTTCTTC. Translated: CASSLFGAWEQFF.

This rearrangement joins TRBV18 to TRBJ1-6; perhaps TRBD1 as D (6 bases). This CDR3 spans 16 amino acids. CDR1 is KGHSH, CDR2 LQKENI, per germline. Between the trimmed V and J ends, which lost 2 bases and 7 bases, there was a span of 15 bases. CDR3 bases: TGTGCCAGCTCACCAAGGACAGATCGAGGAAATTCACCCCTCCACTTT. Translated, it gives CASSPRTDRGNSPLHF. Supplemented by reference TRBV18 and TRBJ1-6, the full variable domain reads NAGVMQNPRHLVRRRGQEARLRCSPMKGHSHVYWYRQLPEEGLKFMVYLQKENIIDESGMPKERFSAEFPKEGPSILRIQQVVRGDSAAYFCASSPRTDRGNSPLHFGNGTRLTVT.

The chain joins TRBV11-2 to TRBJ2-7; 11 bases match TRBD1. The CDR3 loop spans 14 amino acids. Unmatched junction bases numbered 4, after V lost 5 bases and J lost 4 bases. Germline loops: CDR1 SGHAT, CDR2 FQNNGV. CDR3 coding DNA: TGTGCCAGCAGCCCAGGACAGGGGGCTTACGAGCAGTACTTC. Encoded protein: CASSPGQGAYEQYF. Full variable domain (outside the CDR3, taken from reference TRBV11-2 and TRBJ2-7): EAGVAQSPRYKIIEKRQSVAFWCNPISGHATLYWYQQILGQGPKLLIQFQNNGVVDDSQLPKDRFSAERLKGVDSTLKIQPAKLEDSAVYLCASSPGQGAYEQYFGPGTRLTVT.

This CDR3 is CSVALGRRGGTDTQYF. CDR3 DNA sequence: TGCAGCGTTGCTTTGGGTAGGAGGGGAGGCACAGATACGCAGTATTTT. The rearrangement joins TRBV29-1 to TRBJ2-3, with D perhaps TRBD2 (6 bases). This CDR3 comprises 16 residues. Germline values: CDR1 SQVTM, CDR2 ANQGSEA. V lost 4 bases to trimming and J lost 1 base, with 18 bases between them.

This clone was observed a single time. J is TRBJ2-2 and V is TRBV28; possible D gene TRBD2, 5 bases. The CDR3 loop spans 18 amino acids. Germline CDR1 and CDR2: MDHEN and SYDVKM. V was cut by 2 bases and J by 4 bases, with 20 bases left in between. The CDR3 DNA reads TGTGCCAGCAGTTTAAGGACTCGGACCATACGGGGCACCGGGGAGCTGTTTTTT. It encodes CASSLRTRTIRGTGELFF.

This rearrangement joins TRBV28 to TRBJ2-1, with 7 bases that match TRBD1. The germline V gene encodes CDR1 MDHEN and CDR2 SYDVKM. The CDR3 contains 13 residues. After removal of 5 bases from V and 7 bases from J, the junction contained 5 bases not matched to a gene. The CDR3 spells CASSPGQRNEQFF. CDR3 in DNA: TGTGCCAGCAGTCCGGGACAGAGGAATGAGCAGTTCTTC.

The V gene is TRBV7-6, the J gene TRBJ1-2; 10 bases match TRBD1. V was pared by 5 bases and J by 4 bases, with 4 bases of the junction left unmatched. This CDR3 is 14 amino acids long. Germline loops: CDR1 SGHVS, CDR2 FNYEAQ. CDR3 nucleotide sequence: TGTGCCAGCAGCCCCCGGGACAGGGGCTATGGCTACACCTTC. Translating it yields CASSPRDRGYGYTF.

The chain carries TRBV19 and TRBJ1-4; D unclear. The germline gives CDR1 LNHDA, CDR2 SQIVND (reference sequence). The ends were cut back, 8 bases at V and 5 bases at J, with 12 bases in the middle. The CDR3 loop spans 13 amino acids. CDR3 in amino acids: CASAAAENEKLFF. The CDR3 nucleotides are TGTGCCAGTGCGGCAGCTGAAAATGAAAAACTGTTTTTT. Looking up the rest from reference TRBV19 and TRBJ1-4 gives the full variable domain: DGGITQSPKYLFRKEGQNVTLSCEQNLNHDAMYWYRQDPGQGLRLIYYSQIVNDFQKGDIAEGYSVSREKKESFPLTVTSAQKNPTAFYLCASAAAENEKLFFGSGTQLSVL.

The chain recombines TRBV27 with TRBJ1-2; 9 bases align to TRBD1. Germline V gene data show CDR1 as MNHEY and CDR2 as SMNVEV (reference sequence). V lost 7 bases to trimming and J lost 5 bases; unmatched junction nucleotides: 5. CDR3 length equals 13 residues. As DNA, the CDR3 is TGTGCCAGCACCAAAGGGACAGGGTATGGCTACACCTTC. Translation gives CASTKGTGYGYTF.

This chain links TRBV4-1 with TRBJ1-1; D is unclear. V was trimmed by 1 base and J by 1 base, leaving 7 bases between them. This CDR3 spans 14 amino acids. Germline-derived CDR1 and CDR2 are MGHRA and YSYEKL. The CDR3 sequence is CASSQVWRNTEAFF. CDR3 DNA sequence: TGCGCCAGCAGCCAAGTTTGGCGGAACACTGAAGCTTTCTTT.

The gene calls are TRBV4-2 and TRBJ1-2, with D uncertain. CDR3 length: 15 residues. Trimming took off 5 bases at V and 1 base at J, with 14 bases between the two ends. Germline lookup yields CDR1 LGHNA and CDR2 YNFKEQ. CDR3 region: CASSAPAQDNYGYTF. CDR3 DNA sequence: TGTGCCAGCAGCGCACCCGCCCAGGATAACTATGGCTACACCTTC.

The genes are TRBV6-6 and TRBJ2-7, with 11 bases fitting TRBD1. Germline trimming cut 6 bases from V and 3 bases from J; bases unmatched to any gene: 7. Germline V gene data show CDR1 as MNHNY and CDR2 as SVGAGI (reference sequence). The CDR3 extends over 15 amino acids. The CDR3 sequence: CASSHGGQGVYEQYF. CDR3 coding DNA: TGTGCCAGCAGCCACGGGGGACAGGGGGTCTACGAGCAGTACTTC.